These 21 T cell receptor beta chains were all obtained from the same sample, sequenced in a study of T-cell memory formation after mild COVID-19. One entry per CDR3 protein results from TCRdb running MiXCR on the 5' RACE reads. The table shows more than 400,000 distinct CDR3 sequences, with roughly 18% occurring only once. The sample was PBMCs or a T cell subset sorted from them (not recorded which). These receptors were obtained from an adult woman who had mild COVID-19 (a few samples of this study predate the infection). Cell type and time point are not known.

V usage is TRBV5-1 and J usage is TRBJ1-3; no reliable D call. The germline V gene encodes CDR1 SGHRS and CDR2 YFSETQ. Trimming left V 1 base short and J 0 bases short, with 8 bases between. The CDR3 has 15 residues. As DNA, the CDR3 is TGCGCCAGCAGCTTGATGGAATTCTCTGGAAACACCATATATTTT. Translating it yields CASSLMEFSGNTIYF.

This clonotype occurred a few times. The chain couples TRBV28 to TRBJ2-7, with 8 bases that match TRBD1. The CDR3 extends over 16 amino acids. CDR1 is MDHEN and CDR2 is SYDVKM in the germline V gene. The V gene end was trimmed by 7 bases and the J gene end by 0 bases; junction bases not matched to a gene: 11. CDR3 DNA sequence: TGTGCCAGCATACCTCAGGGGGCTCTTAGCTCCTACGAGCAGTACTTC. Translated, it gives CASIPQGALSSYEQYF.

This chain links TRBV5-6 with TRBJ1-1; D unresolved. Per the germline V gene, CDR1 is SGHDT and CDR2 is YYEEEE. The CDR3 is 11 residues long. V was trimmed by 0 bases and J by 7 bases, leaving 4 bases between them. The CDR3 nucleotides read TGTGCCAGCAGCTTGGACATTGAAGCTTTCTTT. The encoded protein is CASSLDIEAFF.

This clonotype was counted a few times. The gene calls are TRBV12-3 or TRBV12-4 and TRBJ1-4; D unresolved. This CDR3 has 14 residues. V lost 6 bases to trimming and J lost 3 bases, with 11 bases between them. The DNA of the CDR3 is TGTGCCAGCAGAAAGGGTTCGTCTAATGAAAAACTGTTTTTT. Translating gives CASRKGSSNEKLFF.

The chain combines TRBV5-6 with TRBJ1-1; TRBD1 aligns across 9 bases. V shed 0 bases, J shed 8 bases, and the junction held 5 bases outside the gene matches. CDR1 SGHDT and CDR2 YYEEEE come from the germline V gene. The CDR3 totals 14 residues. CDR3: CASSLAGGTGEAFF. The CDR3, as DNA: TGTGCCAGCAGCTTGGCCGGTGGGACAGGGGAAGCTTTCTTT.

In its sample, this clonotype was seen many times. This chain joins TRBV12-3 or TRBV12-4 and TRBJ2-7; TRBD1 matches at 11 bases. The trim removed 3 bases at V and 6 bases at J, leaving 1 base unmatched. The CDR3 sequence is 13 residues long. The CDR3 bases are TGTGCCAGCAGTTTCGGGACAGGGGGCGAGCAGTACTTC. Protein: CASSFGTGGEQYF.

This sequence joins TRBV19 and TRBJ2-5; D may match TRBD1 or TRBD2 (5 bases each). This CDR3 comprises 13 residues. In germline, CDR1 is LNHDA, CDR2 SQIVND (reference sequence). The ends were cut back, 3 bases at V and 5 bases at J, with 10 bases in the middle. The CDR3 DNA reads TGTGCCAGTAGTATCGGGGCCCTCGAGACCCAGTACTTC. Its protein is CASSIGALETQYF. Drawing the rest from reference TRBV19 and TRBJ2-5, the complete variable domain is DGGITQSPKYLFRKEGQNVTLSCEQNLNHDAMYWYRQDPGQGLRLIYYSQIVNDFQKGDIAEGYSVSREKKESFPLTVTSAQKNPTAFYLCASSIGALETQYFGPGTRLLVL.

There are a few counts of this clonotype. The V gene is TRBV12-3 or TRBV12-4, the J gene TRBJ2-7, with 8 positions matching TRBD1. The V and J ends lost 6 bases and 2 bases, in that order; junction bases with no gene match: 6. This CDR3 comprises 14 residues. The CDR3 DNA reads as TGTGCCAGCAGCTTGACAGGGGAACCCTACGAGCAGTACTTC. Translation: CASSLTGEPYEQYF.

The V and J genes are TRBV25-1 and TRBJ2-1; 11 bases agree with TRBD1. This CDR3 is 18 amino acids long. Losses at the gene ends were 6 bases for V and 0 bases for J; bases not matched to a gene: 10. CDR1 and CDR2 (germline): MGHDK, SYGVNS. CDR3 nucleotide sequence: TGTGCCAGCAGCGCAGGGACAGGGGGAAAGAGCTCCTACAATGAGCAGTTCTTC. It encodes CASSAGTGGKSSYNEQFF.

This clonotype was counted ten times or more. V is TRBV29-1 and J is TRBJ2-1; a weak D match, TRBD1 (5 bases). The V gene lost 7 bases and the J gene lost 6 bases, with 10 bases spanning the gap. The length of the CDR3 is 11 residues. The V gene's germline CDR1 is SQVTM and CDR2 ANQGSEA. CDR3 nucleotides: TGCAGCGGATACAGGATCAATGAGCAGTTCTTC. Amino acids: CSGYRINEQFF.

CDR3 bases: TGTGCCAGCAGCCAACTTTCCTCCTACGAGCAGTACTTC. Amino acid sequence: CASSQLSSYEQYF. The chain employs TRBV3-1 and TRBJ2-7, with D hard to call. The germline CDR1 and CDR2 sequences are LGHDT and YNNKEL (reference sequence). Deletions cut 2 bases from V and 0 bases from J, with 5 bases between. The CDR3 length is 13 residues.

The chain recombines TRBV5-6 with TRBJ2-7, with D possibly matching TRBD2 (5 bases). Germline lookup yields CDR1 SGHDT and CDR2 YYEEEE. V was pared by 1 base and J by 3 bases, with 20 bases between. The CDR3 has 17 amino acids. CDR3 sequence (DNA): TGTGCCAGCAGCTTGACCCGCCTTGTGACTACCTTCTACGAGCAGTACTTC. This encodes CASSLTRLVTTFYEQYF.

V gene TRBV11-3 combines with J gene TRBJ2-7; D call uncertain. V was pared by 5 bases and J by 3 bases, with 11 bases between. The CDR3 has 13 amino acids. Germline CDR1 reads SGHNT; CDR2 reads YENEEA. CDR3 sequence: CASSNPPVYEQYF. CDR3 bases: TGTGCCAGCAGCAACCCCCCGGTCTACGAGCAGTACTTC.

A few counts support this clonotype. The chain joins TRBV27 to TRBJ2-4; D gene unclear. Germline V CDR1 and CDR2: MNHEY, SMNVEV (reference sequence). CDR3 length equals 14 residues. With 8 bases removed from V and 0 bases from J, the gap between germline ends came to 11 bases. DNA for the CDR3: TGTGCCAGCCATAGTCTTCTAGCCAAAAACATTCAGTACTTC. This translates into CASHSLLAKNIQYF.

The CDR3 DNA follows: TGTGCCTGGAACAGGGGTGACACTGAAGCTTTCTTT. Amino acids: CAWNRGDTEAFF. This chain links TRBV30 with TRBJ1-1; TRBD1 agrees at 7 bases. From germline, CDR1 is GTSNPN and CDR2 SVGIG (reference sequence). The CDR3 is 12 amino acids. V dropped 4 bases and J dropped 3; count of bases not matched to a gene: 2.

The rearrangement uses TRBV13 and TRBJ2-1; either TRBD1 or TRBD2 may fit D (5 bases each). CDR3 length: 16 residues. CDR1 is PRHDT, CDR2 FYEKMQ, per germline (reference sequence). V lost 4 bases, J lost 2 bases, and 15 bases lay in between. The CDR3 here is CASSSNRGRAYNEQFF. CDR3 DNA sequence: TGTGCCAGCAGCTCCAATCGGGGACGGGCCTACAATGAGCAGTTCTTC.

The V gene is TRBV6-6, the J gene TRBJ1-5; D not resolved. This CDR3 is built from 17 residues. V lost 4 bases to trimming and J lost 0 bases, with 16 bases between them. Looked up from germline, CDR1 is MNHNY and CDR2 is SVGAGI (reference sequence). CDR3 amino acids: CASSLVGRQYSNQPQHF. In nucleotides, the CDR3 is TGTGCCAGCAGTTTAGTCGGCAGGCAGTATAGCAATCAGCCCCAGCATTTT.

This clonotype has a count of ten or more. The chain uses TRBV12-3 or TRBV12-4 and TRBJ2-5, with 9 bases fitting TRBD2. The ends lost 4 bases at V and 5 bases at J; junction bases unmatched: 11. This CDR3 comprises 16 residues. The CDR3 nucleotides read TGTGCCAGCAGTTCGCGGGGGGGCTTCGATTTCGAGACCCAGTACTTC. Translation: CASSSRGGFDFETQYF.

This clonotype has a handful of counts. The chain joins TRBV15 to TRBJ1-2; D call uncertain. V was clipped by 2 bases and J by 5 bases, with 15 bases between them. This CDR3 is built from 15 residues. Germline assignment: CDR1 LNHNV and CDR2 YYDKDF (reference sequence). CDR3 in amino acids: CATSRSITVPYGYTF. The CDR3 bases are TGTGCCACCAGCAGATCAATTACAGTTCCTTATGGCTACACCTTC.

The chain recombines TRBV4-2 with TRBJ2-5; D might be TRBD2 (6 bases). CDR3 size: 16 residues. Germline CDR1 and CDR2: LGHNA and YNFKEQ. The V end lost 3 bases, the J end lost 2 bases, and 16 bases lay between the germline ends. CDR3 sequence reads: CASSQVSRGQQETQYF. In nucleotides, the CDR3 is TGTGCCAGCAGCCAGGTGTCGCGGGGCCAGCAAGAGACCCAGTACTTC.

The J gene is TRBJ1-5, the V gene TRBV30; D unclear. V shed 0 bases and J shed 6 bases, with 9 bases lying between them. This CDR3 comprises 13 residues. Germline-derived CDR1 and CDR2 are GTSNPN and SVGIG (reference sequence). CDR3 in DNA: TGTGCCTGGAGTGTACGAGGGAGTCAGCCCCAGCATTTT. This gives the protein CAWSVRGSQPQHF.